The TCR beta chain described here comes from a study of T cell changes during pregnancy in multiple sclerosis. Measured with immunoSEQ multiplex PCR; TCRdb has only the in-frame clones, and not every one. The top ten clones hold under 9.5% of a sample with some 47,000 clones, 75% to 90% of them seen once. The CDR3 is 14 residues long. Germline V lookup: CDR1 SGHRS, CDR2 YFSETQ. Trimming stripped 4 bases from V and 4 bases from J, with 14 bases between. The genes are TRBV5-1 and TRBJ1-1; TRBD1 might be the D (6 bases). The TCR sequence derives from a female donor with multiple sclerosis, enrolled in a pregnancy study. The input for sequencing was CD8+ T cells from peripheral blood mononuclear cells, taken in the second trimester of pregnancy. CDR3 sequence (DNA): TGCGCCAGCAGCGACTACCAAGGGGGCACTGAAGCTTTCTTT. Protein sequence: CASSDYQGGTEAFF.